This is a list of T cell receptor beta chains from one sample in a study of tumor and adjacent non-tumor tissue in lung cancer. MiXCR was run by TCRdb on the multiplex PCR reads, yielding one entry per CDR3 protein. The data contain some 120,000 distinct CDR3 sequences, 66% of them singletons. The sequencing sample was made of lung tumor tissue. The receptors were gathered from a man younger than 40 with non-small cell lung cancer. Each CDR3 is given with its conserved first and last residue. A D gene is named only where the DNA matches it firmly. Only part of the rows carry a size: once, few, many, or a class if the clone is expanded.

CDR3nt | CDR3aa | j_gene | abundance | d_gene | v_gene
TGTGCCAGCAGCTCCGGGGGGAGGGGGCGGTCAGATACGCAGTATTTT | CASSSGGRGRSDTQYF | TRBJ2-3 | few | - | TRBV11-2
TGCGCCAGCAGCCAAGAAATCGCGCAGGGCACTGAAGCTTTCTTT | CASSQEIAQGTEAFF | TRBJ1-1 | - | - | TRBV4-1
TGTGCCAGCAGCTTGGATGCTTCAGGGCTCCATGGCTACACCTTC | CASSLDASGLHGYTF | TRBJ1-2 | many | - | TRBV5-6
TGCAGTGCAGTAGCGGGAGAACAACCCGACGAGCAGTACTTC | CSAVAGEQPDEQYF | TRBJ2-7 | many | TRBD2 | TRBV20-1
TGTGCCAGCAAACTAGCGGAGAGCACAGATACGCAGTATTTT | CASKLAESTDTQYF | TRBJ2-3 | - | TRBD2 | TRBV6-1
TGCAGTGCTAGTGGGGGGCGTCGTGGAAAACTGTTTTTT | CSASGGRRGKLFF | TRBJ1-4 | - | - | TRBV20-1
TGTACCAGCAGCGGGGCCGCGGTAGTGACCAGGGAGCTGTTTTTT | CTSSGAAVVTRELFF | TRBJ2-2 | - | TRBD2 | TRBV11-2
TGCGCCAGCAGTGAGTCGGGACTAGTGGGAGTGGGTGAGAAGTTCTTC | CASSESGLVGVGEKFF | TRBJ2-1 | - | TRBD2 | TRBV10-2
TGTGCCAGCAGTACCGGCCTTGAAGCTTTCTTT | CASSTGLEAFF | TRBJ1-1 | - | - | TRBV6-2/TRBV6-3
TGTGCCAGCAGTGGGACAGGGGGGAATGAGCAGTTCTTC | CASSGTGGNEQFF | TRBJ2-1 | once | TRBD1 | TRBV25-1
TGTGCCAGCAGTTCTCCGGGACAGGGTCGAAATGAGCAGTTCTTC | CASSSPGQGRNEQFF | TRBJ2-1 | many | TRBD1 | TRBV6-2/TRBV6-3
TGCCGTACTACCAGGACAGGGAGCTCTGGAAACACCATATATTTT | CRTTRTGSSGNTIYF | TRBJ1-3 | - | TRBD1 | TRBV20-1
TGCAGTGCTAGATCAGGGAAAAGTTACACCTTC | CSARSGKSYTF | TRBJ1-2 | - | - | TRBV20-1
TGCGTCAGCAGCCAAGGCCGGACAGGGGGTGGAACAGATACGCAGTATTTT | CVSSQGRTGGGTDTQYF | TRBJ2-3 | - | TRBD1 | TRBV4-1
TGTGTCATCAATGAGTCGGGGAGGAGCACTGAAGCTTTCTTT | CVINESGRSTEAFF | TRBJ1-1 | - | - | TRBV10-3
TGCAGTGCAAGGACACCCCAGGGTGGAGGAGGCAATGAGCAGCTCTTC | CSARTPQGGGGNEQLF | TRBJ2-1 | - | - | TRBV20-1
TGTGTCGGCAGCTTAGGTCCCGAGCAGTACTTC | CVGSLGPEQYF | TRBJ2-7 | once | - | TRBV7-9
TGTGCCAGCAGCACCAGACTAGCGGGAGTAGGTGGGCACTTATTC | CASSTRLAGVGGHLF | TRBJ2-1 | few | TRBD2 | TRBV11-3
TGTGCCAACAGCTTGCCGGGAACCGTGGAGACCCAGTACTTC | CANSLPGTVETQYF | TRBJ2-5 | - | - | TRBV5-4
TGCGCCAGCAGCCAAGTTGGACAGCCGAATTATGGCTACATCTTC | CASSQVGQPNYGYIF | TRBJ1-2 | - | - | TRBV4-1
TGTGCCAGCAGCCGATTCGGGGTAGTTAACTATGGCTACACCTTC | CASSRFGVVNYGYTF | TRBJ1-2 | - | - | TRBV5-6
TGTGCCAGCAGCCAAACTAGCGGGAGCTCATACGGGCAGTACTTC | CASSQTSGSSYGQYF | TRBJ2-7 | once | TRBD2 | TRBV4-2
TGTGCCAGCAGCCCAAGCCCACAGGGGACCGGGGAGCTGTTTTTT | CASSPSPQGTGELFF | TRBJ2-2 | large | TRBD1 | TRBV11-1
TGTGCCAGCAGCTTATGGGATGGAGGCTACGAGCAGTACTTT | CASSLWDGGYEQYF | TRBJ2-7 | - | - | TRBV11-2
TGCAGTACTCGAAAGAACCAGGGGGGCGACCAGTACTTC | CSTRKNQGGDQYF | TRBJ2-7 | - | - | TRBV20-1
TGTGTCAGCAGTTTCGGGCGAGATACGCAGTATTTT | CVSSFGRDTQYF | TRBJ2-3 | - | - | TRBV11-3
TGTGCCAGCAGCTGGACAGGGGACAATCAGCCCCAGTATTTT | CASSWTGDNQPQYF | TRBJ2-3 | few | TRBD1 | TRBV5-6
TGTGCCAGCAGTTTTTACCCAAGGGGGGTACACACAGATACGCAGTATTTT | CASSFYPRGVHTDTQYF | TRBJ2-3 | many | - | TRBV11-2
TGCGCCAGCAGCCACACAAGGACTGGTGGGGATGAGCAGTTCTTC | CASSHTRTGGDEQFF | TRBJ2-1 | many | - | TRBV4-1
TGTGCCAGCAGCTCCTTACTCGGCCTTTCTCACTCTGGGGCCAACGTCCTGACTTTC | CASSSLLGLSHSGANVLTF | TRBJ2-6 | many | - | TRBV6-2/TRBV6-3
TGTGCCGGCAGTTACCAAGCGGCGGATGGTTACACCTTC | CAGSYQAADGYTF | TRBJ1-2 | - | - | TRBV6-6
TGTGCCAACAGTGCCCAGGGGAGGGGTGGCTACACCTTC | CANSAQGRGGYTF | TRBJ1-2 | - | - | TRBV6-5